This TCR beta chain originates from a study of Tregs in tolerant kidney transplant recipients. Study results and caveats: No direct test of biological reproducibility was done here.

Clones were sequenced by immunoSEQ multiplex PCR, and TCRdb holds only the in-frame ones, with some missing. Of more than 90,000 clones detected, approximately 93% appear once; the ten largest clones hold roughly 1.7%. Points on this clone: No antigen is known for it.

J was trimmed by 5 bases and V by 5 bases; bases with no gene match: 10. CDR1 is MDHEN and CDR2 is SYDVKM in the germline V gene. CDR3 length equals 15 residues. Related graft donors supplied nonmyeloablative bone marrow transplants, and mixed chimerism was transient. The chain uses TRBV28 and TRBJ2-7, with 9 nucleotides matching TRBD1. The source is a human patient who received a combined kidney and bone marrow transplant. The T cells may partly be graft donor cells. Sequenced material: CD4+ T cells from blood (PBMCs), taken 12 months after the transplant. This CDR3 is CASSTAGTGPHEQYF. Written as DNA, the CDR3 is TGTGCCAGCAGTACCGCCGGGACAGGGCCCCACGAGCAGTACTTC.